Listed below are T cell receptor beta chains from one sample, sequenced in a study of CD8+ T cells in alopecia areata. The assay was immunoSEQ multiplex PCR, and TCRdb's table has in-frame clones only and misses some. In the table there are 130,000 to 150,000 clones, 75% to 90% of which are singletons. Sequencing was performed on CD8+ T cells sorted from blood, taken at week 0. The source of these receptors is a human donor with alopecia areata. The conserved cysteine and the conserved F or W are not part of the CDR3 here.

TRBV28,TRBJ2-1,8,ATLQGEQF
TRBV7-9,TRBJ2-3,9,ASSATDTQY
TRBV11-2,TRBJ1-5,11,ASSVTVYQPQH
TRBV21-1,TRBJ2-5,12,ASSNRTGQETQY
TRBV29-1,TRBJ2-7,12,SVEEGTATYEQY
TRBV5-1,TRBJ2-7,13,ASSLTGTGVDEQY
TRBV30,TRBJ2-1,11,AWMKRANNEQF
TRBV5-4,TRBJ1-5,14,ASSLKETYSNQPQH
TRBV29-1,TRBJ2-7,12,SGKGTLAFDEQY
TRBV6-1,TRBJ2-7,12,ASSELGPSYEQY
TRBV27,TRBJ2-7,12,ASSFGEGSYEQY
TRBV9,TRBJ1-1,10,ASSAGATEAF
TRBV5-6,TRBJ2-7,12,ASSFGLHPGEQY
TRBV25-1,TRBJ2-2,11,ASSGANTGELF
TRBV10-1,TRBJ1-5,10,ATGTSNQPQH
TRBV27,TRBJ2-7,13,ASSSLGQLDYEQY
TRBV4-1,TRBJ2-7,9,ASSQGSKQY
TRBV7-9,TRBJ2-3,12,ASSLEVAEDTQY
TRBV10-1,TRBJ2-4,11,ASSEGWDNIQY
TRBV7-9,TRBJ2-6,14,ASSPWDSSGANVLT